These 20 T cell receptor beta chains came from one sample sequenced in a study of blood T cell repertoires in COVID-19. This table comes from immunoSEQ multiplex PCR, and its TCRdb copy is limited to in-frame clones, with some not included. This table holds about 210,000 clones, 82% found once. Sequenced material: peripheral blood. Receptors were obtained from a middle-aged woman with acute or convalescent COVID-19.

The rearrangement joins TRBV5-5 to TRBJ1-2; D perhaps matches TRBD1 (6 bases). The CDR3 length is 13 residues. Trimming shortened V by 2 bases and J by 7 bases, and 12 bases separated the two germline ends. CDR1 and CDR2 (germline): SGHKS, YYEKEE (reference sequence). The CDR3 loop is CASSLGTGTGYTF. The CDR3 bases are TGTGCCAGCAGCTTAGGAACAGGGACTGGCTACACCTTC.

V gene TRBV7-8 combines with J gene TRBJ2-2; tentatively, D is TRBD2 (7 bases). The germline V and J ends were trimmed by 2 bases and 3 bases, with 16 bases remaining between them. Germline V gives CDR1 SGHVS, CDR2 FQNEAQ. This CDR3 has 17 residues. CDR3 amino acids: CASSLYQGRGYTGELFF. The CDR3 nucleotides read TGTGCCAGCAGCTTATATCAGGGGCGGGGGTACACCGGGGAGCTGTTTTTT.

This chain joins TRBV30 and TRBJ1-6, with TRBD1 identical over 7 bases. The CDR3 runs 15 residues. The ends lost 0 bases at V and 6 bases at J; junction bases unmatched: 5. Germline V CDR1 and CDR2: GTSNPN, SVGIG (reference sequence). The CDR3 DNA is TGTGCCTGGAGTGTAACGGGACAGCCTAATTCACCCCTCCACTTT. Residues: CAWSVTGQPNSPLHF. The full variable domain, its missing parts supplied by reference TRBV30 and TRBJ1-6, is SQTIHQWPATLVQPVGSPLSLECTVEGTSNPNLYWYRQAAGRGLQLLFYSVGIGQISSEVPQNLSASRPQDRQFILSSKKLLLSDSGFYLCAWSVTGQPNSPLHFGNGTRLTVT.

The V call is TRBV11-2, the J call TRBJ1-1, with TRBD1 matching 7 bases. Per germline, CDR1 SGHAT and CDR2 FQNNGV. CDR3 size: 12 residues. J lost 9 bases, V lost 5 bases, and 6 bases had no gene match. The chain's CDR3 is CASSPDRVQAFF. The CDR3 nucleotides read TGTGCCAGCAGCCCCGACAGGGTACAAGCTTTCTTT.

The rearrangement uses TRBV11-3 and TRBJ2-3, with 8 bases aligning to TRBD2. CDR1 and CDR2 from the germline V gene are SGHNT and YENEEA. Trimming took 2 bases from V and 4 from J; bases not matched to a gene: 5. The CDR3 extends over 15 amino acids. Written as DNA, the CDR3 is TGTGCCAGCAGCTTAAACGGGGGGGCTGCAGATACGCAGTATTTT. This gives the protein CASSLNGGAADTQYF.

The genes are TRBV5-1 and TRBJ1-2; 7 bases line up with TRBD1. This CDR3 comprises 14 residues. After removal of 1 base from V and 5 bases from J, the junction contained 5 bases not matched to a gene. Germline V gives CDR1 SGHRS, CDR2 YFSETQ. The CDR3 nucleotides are TGCGCCAGCAGCTTGAATCAGGGGGTATATGGCTACACCTTC. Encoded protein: CASSLNQGVYGYTF.

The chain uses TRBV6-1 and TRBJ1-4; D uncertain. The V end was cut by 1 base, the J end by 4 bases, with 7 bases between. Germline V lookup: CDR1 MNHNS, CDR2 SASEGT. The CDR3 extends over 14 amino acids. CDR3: CASSEGAHNEKLFF. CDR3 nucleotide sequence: TGTGCCAGCAGTGAAGGGGCCCATAATGAAAAACTGTTTTTT.

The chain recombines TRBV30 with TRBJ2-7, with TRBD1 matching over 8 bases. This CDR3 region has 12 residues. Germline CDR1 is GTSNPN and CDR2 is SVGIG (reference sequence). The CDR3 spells CASRTGLYEQYF. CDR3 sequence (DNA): TGTGCGTCCCGGACAGGGCTCTACGAGCAGTACTTC.

CDR3 in DNA: TGTGCCAGCAGCTTGGAGGACAGCTACGAGCAGTACTTC. Protein: CASSLEDSYEQYF. The genes are TRBV5-6 and TRBJ2-7; TRBD1 might be the D (6 bases). The CDR3 has 13 residues. The V and J ends lost 0 bases and 3 bases respectively, with 7 bases between them. The V gene's germline CDR1 is SGHDT and CDR2 YYEEEE. The full variable domain, in which reference TRBV5-6 and TRBJ2-7 provide the parts outside the CDR3, is DAGVTQSPTHLIKTRGQQVTLRCSPKSGHDTVSWYQQALGQGPQFIFQYYEEEERQRGNFPDRFSGHQFPNYSSELNVNALLLGDSALYLCASSLEDSYEQYFGPGTRLTVT.

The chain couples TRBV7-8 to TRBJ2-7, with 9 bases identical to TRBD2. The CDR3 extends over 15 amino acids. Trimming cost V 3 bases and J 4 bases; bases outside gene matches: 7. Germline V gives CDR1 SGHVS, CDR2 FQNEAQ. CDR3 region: CASSLRAGGNYEQYF. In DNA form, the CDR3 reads TGTGCCAGCAGCTTGAGAGCGGGGGGAAATTACGAGCAGTACTTC.

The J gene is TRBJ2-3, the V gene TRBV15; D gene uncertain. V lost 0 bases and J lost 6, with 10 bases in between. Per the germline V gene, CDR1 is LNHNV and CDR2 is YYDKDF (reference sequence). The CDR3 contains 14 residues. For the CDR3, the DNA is TGTGCCACCAGCAGAGACGAAATGGGCGATACGCAGTATTTT. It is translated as CATSRDEMGDTQYF.

The CDR3 is CASSPLIGRAWDIQYF. Written as DNA, the CDR3 is TGTGCCAGCAGCCCGCTCATCGGGAGGGCCTGGGACATTCAGTACTTC. This chain joins TRBV7-2 and TRBJ2-4; 8 bases line up with TRBD2. V was clipped by 5 bases and J by 8 bases; unmatched bases: 14. In germline, CDR1 is SGHTA, CDR2 FQGNSA. The CDR3 is 16 amino acids.

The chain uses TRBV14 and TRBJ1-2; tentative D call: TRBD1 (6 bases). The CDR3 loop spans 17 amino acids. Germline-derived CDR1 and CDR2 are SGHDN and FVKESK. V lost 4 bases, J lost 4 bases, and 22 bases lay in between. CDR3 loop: CASSPLRGREGSYGYTF. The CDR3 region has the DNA TGTGCCAGCAGCCCCCTCAGGGGACGGGAGGGTAGCTATGGCTACACCTTC. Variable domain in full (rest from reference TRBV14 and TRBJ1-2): EAGVTQFPSHSVIEKGQTVTLRCDPISGHDNLYWYRRVMGKEIKFLLHFVKESKQDESGMPNNRFLAERTGGTYSTLKVQPAELEDSGVYFCASSPLRGREGSYGYTFGSGTRLTVV.

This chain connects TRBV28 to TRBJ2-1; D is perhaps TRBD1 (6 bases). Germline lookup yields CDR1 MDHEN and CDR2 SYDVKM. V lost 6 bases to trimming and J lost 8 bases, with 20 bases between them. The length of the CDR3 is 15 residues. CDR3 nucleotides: TGTGCCAGCAGCTCCCGGGACAAGGGGTACGATGAGCAGTTCTTC. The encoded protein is CASSSRDKGYDEQFF.

Here the CDR3 DNA reads TGTGCTAGTGGCTTAATCCCCCTACGAGGGAATGAGCAGTTCTTC. This codes for CASGLIPLRGNEQFF. The gene calls are TRBV12-5 and TRBJ2-1, with a possible D match to TRBD2 (5 bases). V lost 6 bases and J 7 bases, leaving 19 bases between the germline ends. The CDR3 sequence is 15 residues long. The germline CDR1 and CDR2 sequences are LGHNT and FRNRAP.

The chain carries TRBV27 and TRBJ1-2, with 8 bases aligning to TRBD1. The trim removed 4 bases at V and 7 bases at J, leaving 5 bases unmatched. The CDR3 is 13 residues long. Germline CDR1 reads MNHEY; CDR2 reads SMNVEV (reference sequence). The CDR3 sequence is CASSSLDRAGYTF. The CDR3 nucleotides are TGTGCCAGCAGTTCACTGGACAGGGCTGGCTACACCTTC.

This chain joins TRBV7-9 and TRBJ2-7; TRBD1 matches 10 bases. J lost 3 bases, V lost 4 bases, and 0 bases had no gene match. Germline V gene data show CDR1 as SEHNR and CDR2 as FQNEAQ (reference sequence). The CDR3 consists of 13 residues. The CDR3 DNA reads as TGTGCCAGCAGCTGGGACAGGGGCTACGAGCAGTACTTC. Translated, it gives CASSWDRGYEQYF.

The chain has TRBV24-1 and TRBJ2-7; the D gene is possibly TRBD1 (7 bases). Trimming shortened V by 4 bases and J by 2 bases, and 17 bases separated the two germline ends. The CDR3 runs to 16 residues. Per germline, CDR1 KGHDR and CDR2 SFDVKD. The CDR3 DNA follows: TGTGCCACCAGTGACCCAGGGCAGGGGGGAACCTACGAGCAGTACTTC. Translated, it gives CATSDPGQGGTYEQYF.

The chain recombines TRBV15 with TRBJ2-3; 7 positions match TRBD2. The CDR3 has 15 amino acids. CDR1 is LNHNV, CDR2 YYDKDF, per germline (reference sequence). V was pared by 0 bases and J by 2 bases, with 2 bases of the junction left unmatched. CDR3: CATSRDRGVTDTQYF. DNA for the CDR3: TGTGCCACCAGCAGAGATCGGGGGGTCACAGATACGCAGTATTTT.

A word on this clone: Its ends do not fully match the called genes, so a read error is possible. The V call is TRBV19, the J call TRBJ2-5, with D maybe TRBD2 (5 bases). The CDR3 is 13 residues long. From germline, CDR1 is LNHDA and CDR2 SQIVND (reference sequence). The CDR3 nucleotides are TGTGCCAGTAGCATTGGTGGAGGCCAACAGAGAAACTTC. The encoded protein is CASSIGGGQQRNF.